The rows below give T cell receptor beta chains drawn from one sample of a study of T cells in Graves' hyperthyroidism and ophthalmopathy. TCRdb redid the calling of the multiplex PCR reads with MiXCR, one entry per CDR3 protein. The data hold some 620,000 distinct CDR3 sequences, with around 15% observed a single time. The sequencing sample was made of blood. The receptors were sampled from a woman aged 25 to 45 with Graves' hyperthyroidism. CDR3s include the opening cysteine and the closing phenylalanine or tryptophan.

J | length | V | CDR3
TRBJ1-2 | 14 | TRBV28 | CASSYTGGRDGYTF
TRBJ2-1 | 15 | TRBV5-1 | CASSSRELGYNEQFF
TRBJ2-7 | 14 | TRBV10-3 | CAISELAGSYEQYF
TRBJ2-1 | 13 | TRBV7-3 | CASSGGYYNEQFF
TRBJ1-4 | 13 | TRBV5-6 | CASSEQGGEKLFF
TRBJ2-3 | 17 | TRBV11-3 | CASSFRGPGPSTDTQYF
TRBJ2-5 | 16 | TRBV6-5 | CASSYGLGGGPETQYF
TRBJ2-7 | 14 | TRBV12-3/TRBV12-4 | CASSLGADTYEQYF
TRBJ2-1 | 15 | TRBV28 | CASSFRGRRYNEQFF
TRBJ2-7 | 15 | TRBV7-3 | CASSPPGTGRYEQYF
TRBJ2-1 | 14 | TRBV20-1 | CSAPRTDSYNEQFF
TRBJ2-7 | 16 | TRBV19 | CASSQLKHRSSYEQYF
TRBJ1-2 | 14 | TRBV15 | CATSSERQIYGYTF
TRBJ2-1 | 10 | TRBV29-1 | CSVIRNEQFF
TRBJ1-6 | 14 | TRBV20-1 | CSAIRDSDNSPLHF
TRBJ2-2 | 15 | TRBV7-9 | CASSLAPSRSGELFF
TRBJ1-1 | 16 | TRBV6-2/TRBV6-3 | CASESSWGLLNTEAFF
TRBJ1-2 | 13 | TRBV19 | CASSPKANYGYTF
TRBJ1-1 | 15 | TRBV19 | CASSIPKYGGSGAFF
TRBJ2-7 | 14 | TRBV9 | CASSTRDFSYEQYF
TRBJ2-5 | 15 | TRBV11-2 | CASSLPDRGRETQYF
TRBJ2-5 | 15 | TRBV5-1 | CASSLAGYRTETQYF
TRBJ2-3 | 14 | TRBV5-4 | CASRDRAFTDTQYF
TRBJ2-4 | 16 | TRBV2 | CASRRGTGHDKNIQYF
TRBJ2-7 | 15 | TRBV5-1 | CASSLLASGSREQYF
TRBJ2-2 | 15 | TRBV2 | CASSETQISGGELLF
TRBJ2-3 | 16 | TRBV20-1 | CSARSPWGYGGDTQYF
TRBJ2-2 | 15 | TRBV7-9 | CASIQVNANTGELFF
TRBJ1-1 | 13 | TRBV11-3 | CASSAGRLTEAFF
TRBJ2-1 | 16 | TRBV13 | CASSPPPGLALFEQFF
TRBJ2-2 | 15 | TRBV11-2 | CASNPQGGGIGELFF
TRBJ1-4 | 15 | TRBV30 | CAWRERTGGVEKLFF
TRBJ2-1 | 14 | TRBV10-3 | CAIMGRDSRYEQFF
TRBJ1-1 | 14 | TRBV12-3/TRBV12-4 | CASSWTALQTEAFF
TRBJ2-1 | 11 | TRBV12-3/TRBV12-4 | CASSLSEEQFF
TRBJ2-3 | 15 | TRBV2 | CASSPDYTLTDTQYF
TRBJ2-3 | 17 | TRBV12-3/TRBV12-4 | CASSQGQGGTGTDTQYF
TRBJ1-2 | 14 | TRBV27 | CASGSPDREHGYTF
TRBJ2-1 | 17 | TRBV3-1 | CASSQDPGIRPYNEQFF
TRBJ2-7 | 15 | TRBV12-3/TRBV12-4 | CASSLTGGVSYEQYF
TRBJ2-1 | 14 | TRBV10-3 | CAITGLAGGNEQFF
TRBJ2-2 | 20 | TRBV12-3/TRBV12-4 | CASSPDGRVQAHFSTGELFF
TRBJ2-1 | 18 | TRBV28 | CASSLSVAGGPSYNEQFF
TRBJ2-7 | 15 | TRBV6-1 | CASRDRSSGSYEQYF
TRBJ1-5 | 15 | TRBV20-1 | CSARHDRGRNQPQHF
TRBJ1-2 | 16 | TRBV15 | CATSRDRGQGPYGYTF
TRBJ2-1 | 16 | TRBV28 | CASRPRGGGPYNEQFF
TRBJ2-1 | 15 | TRBV20-1 | CSARVPAGGSNEQFF
TRBJ1-1 | 17 | TRBV5-6 | CASSLHPTTGTVTEVFF
TRBJ2-5 | 14 | TRBV5-1 | CASSLEQGGETQYF
TRBJ2-3 | 15 | TRBV4-1 | CASSQIAGGANTQYF
TRBJ2-1 | 15 | TRBV9 | CASSVDLGEAREQFF
TRBJ2-1 | 16 | TRBV7-9 | CASSSLADLSYNEQFF
TRBJ2-7 | 16 | TRBV29-1 | CSVTGTSGPPYYEQYF
TRBJ2-7 | 14 | TRBV3-1 | CASSPPGAEDEQYF
TRBJ1-1 | 15 | TRBV19 | CASTFSSLMSTEAFF
TRBJ1-2 | 14 | TRBV20-1 | CSAPQTRQAYGYTF
TRBJ2-2 | 12 | TRBV2 | CASWSRTGELFF
TRBJ2-3 | 16 | TRBV6-2/TRBV6-3 | CASTPGGFSSTDTQYF